This entry describes one T cell receptor beta chain. CDR1 and CDR2 from the germline V gene are SGHNT and YENEEA. The CDR3 length is 16 residues. V lost 2 bases to trimming and J lost 3 bases; unmatched junction nucleotides: 6. The data derive from a study of shared clonotypes between healthy human individuals. Assay used: immunoSEQ multiplex PCR; TCRdb lists only in-frame clones, some missing. This sample carries about 480,000 clones, 75% to 80% of them seen once, and the ten largest clones take around 13%. The rearrangement joins TRBV11-3 to TRBJ2-3, with 9 bases lining up with TRBD1. The receptor was derived from a woman aged 40 to 50 in good health. Some clones in this sample may be carry-over from other donors' samples. Sequencing was carried out using PBMCs. Here the CDR3 reads CASSLSTGGGTDTQYF. In DNA form, the CDR3 reads TGTGCCAGCAGCTTATCAACAGGGGGCGGGACAGATACGCAGTATTTT.